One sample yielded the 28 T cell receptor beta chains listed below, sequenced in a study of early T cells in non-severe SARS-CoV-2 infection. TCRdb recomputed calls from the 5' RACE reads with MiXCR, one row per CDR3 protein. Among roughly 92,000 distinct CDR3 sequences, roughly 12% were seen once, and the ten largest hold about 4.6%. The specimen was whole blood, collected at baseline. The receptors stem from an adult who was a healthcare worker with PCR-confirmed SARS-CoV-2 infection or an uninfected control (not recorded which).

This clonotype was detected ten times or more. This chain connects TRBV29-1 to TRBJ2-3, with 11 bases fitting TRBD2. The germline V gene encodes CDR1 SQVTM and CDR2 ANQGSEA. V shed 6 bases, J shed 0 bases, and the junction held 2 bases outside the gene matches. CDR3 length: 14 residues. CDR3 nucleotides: TGCAGCGTCGGGACTAGCGGAAGCACAGATACGCAGTATTTT. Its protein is CSVGTSGSTDTQYF.

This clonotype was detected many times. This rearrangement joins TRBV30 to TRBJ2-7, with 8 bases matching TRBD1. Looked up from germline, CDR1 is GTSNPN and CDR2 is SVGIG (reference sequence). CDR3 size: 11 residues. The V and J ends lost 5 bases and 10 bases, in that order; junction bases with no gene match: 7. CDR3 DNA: TGTGCCTGGGACAGGGGTCCCATACAGTACTTC. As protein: CAWDRGPIQYF. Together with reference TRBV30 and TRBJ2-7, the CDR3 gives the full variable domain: SQTIHQWPATLVQPVGSPLSLECTVEGTSNPNLYWYRQAAGRGLQLLFYSVGIGQISSEVPQNLSASRPQDRQFILSSKKLLLSDSGFYLCAWDRGPIQYFGPGTRLTVT.

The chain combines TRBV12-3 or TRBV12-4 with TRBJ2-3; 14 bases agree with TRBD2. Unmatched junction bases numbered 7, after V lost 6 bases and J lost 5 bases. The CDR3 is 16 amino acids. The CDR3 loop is CASRSGLAGAGDTQYF. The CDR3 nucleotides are TGTGCCAGCAGATCGGGACTAGCGGGGGCCGGAGATACGCAGTATTTT.

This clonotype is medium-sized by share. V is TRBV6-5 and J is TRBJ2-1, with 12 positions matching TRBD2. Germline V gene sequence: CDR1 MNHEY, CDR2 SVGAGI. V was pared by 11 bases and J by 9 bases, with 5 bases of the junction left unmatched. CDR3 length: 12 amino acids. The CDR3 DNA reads TGTGCCTCGGGACTAGCGGGTGGTGAGCAGTTCTTC. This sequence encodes CASGLAGGEQFF.

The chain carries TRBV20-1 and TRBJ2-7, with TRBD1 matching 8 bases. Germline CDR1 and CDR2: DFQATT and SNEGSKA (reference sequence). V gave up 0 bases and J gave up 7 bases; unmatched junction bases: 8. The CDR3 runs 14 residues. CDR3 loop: CSARETGVLREQYF. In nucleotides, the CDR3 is TGCAGTGCTAGAGAGACAGGGGTCCTACGGGAGCAGTACTTC.

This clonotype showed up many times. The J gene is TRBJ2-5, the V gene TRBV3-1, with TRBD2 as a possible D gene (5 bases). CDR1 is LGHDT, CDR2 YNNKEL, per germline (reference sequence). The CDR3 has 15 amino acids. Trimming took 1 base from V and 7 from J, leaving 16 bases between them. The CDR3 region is CASSQGGPRAGTQYF. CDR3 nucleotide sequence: TGTGCCAGCAGCCAAGGAGGACCGAGGGCCGGGACCCAGTACTTC.

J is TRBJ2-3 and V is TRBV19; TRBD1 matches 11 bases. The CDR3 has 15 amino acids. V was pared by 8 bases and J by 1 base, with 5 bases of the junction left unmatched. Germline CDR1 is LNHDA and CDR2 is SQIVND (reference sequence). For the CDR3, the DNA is TGTGCCAGTCAATCGGGACAGGGGGGCACAGATACGCAGTATTTT. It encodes CASQSGQGGTDTQYF.

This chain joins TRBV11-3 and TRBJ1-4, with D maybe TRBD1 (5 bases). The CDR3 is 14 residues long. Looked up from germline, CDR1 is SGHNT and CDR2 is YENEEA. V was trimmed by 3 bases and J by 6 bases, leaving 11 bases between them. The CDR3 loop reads CASSFGRADEKLFF. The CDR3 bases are TGTGCCAGCAGCTTCGGCAGGGCGGATGAAAAACTGTTTTTT.

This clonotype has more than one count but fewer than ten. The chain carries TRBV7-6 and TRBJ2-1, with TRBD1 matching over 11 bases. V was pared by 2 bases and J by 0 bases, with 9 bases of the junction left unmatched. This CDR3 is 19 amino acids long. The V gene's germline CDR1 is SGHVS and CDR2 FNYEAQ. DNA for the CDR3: TGTGCCAGCAGCTTACGAGGACAGGGGGCCCTTAGCTCCTACAATGAGCAGTTCTTC. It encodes CASSLRGQGALSSYNEQFF.

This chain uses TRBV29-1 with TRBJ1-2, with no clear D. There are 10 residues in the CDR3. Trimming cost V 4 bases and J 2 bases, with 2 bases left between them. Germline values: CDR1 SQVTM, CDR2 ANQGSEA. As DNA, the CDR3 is TGCAGCGTTGGGAACTATGGCTACACCTTC. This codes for CSVGNYGYTF.

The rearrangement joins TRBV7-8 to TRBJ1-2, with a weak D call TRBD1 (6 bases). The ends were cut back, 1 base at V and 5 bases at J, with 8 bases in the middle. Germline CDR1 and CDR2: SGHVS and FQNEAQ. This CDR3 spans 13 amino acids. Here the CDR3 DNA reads TGTGCCAGCAGCTTAGGGACAGCTTATGGCTACACCTTC. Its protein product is CASSLGTAYGYTF.

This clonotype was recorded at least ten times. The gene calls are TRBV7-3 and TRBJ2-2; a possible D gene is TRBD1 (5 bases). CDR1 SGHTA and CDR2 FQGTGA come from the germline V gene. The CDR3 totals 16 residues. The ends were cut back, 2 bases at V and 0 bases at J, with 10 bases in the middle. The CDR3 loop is CASSLFAGTNTGELFF. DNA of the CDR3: TGTGCCAGCAGCTTATTTGCAGGGACGAACACCGGGGAGCTGTTTTTT.

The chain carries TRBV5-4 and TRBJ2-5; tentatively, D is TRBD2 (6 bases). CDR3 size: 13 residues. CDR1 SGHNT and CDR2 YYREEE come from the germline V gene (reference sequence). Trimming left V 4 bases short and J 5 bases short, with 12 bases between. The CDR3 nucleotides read TGTGCCAGCAGCCCCCGGGAGTCGGAGACCCAGTACTTC. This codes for CASSPRESETQYF. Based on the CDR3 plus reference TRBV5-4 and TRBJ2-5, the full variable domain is ETGVTQSPTHLIKTRGQQVTLRCSSQSGHNTVSWYQQALGQGPQFIFQYYREEENGRGNFPPRFSGLQFPNYSSELNVNALELDDSALYLCASSPRESETQYFGPGTRLLVL.

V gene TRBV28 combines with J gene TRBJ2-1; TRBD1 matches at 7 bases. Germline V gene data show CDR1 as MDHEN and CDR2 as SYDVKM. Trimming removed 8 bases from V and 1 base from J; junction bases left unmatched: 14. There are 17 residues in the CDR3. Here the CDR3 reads CASLERRGQTSYNEQFF. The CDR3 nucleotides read TGTGCCAGCTTAGAACGCCGGGGACAGACATCCTACAATGAGCAGTTCTTC.

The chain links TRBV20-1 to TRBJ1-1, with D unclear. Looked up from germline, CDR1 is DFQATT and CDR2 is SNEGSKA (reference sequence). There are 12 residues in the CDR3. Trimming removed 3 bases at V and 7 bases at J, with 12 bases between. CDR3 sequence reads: CSASGGGLEAFF. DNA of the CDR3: TGCAGTGCTAGCGGCGGAGGCCTTGAAGCTTTCTTT.

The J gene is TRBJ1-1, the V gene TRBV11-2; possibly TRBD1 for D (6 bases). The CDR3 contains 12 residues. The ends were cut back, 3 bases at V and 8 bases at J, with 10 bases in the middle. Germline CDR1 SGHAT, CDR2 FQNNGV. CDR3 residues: CASSFPDREAFF. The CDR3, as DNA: TGTGCCAGCAGCTTCCCCGACAGGGAAGCTTTCTTT.

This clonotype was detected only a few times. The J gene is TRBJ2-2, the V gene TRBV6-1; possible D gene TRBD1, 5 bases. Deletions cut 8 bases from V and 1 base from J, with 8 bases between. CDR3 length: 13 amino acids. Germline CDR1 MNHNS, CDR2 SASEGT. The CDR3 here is CASGAVNTGELFF. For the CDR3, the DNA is TGTGCCAGCGGGGCGGTGAACACCGGGGAGCTGTTTTTT.

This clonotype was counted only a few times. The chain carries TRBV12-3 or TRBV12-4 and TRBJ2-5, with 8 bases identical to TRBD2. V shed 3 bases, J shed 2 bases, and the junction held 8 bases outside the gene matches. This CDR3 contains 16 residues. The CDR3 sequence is CASSFQLADIQETQYF. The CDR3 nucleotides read TGTGCCAGCAGTTTTCAACTAGCGGACATTCAAGAGACCCAGTACTTC.

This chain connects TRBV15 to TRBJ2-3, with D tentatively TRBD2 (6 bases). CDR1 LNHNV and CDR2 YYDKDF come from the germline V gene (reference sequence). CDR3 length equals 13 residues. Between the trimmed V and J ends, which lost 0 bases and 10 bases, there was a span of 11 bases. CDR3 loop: CATSRDHGTPQYF. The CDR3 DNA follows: TGTGCCACCAGCAGAGATCACGGGACTCCGCAGTATTTT.

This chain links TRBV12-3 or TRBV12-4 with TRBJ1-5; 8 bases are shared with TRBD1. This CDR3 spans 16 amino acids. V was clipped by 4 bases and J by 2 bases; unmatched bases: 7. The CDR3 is CASSSLSTGGNQPQHF. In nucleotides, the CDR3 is TGTGCCAGCAGTTCACTCTCGACAGGGGGCAATCAGCCCCAGCATTTT.

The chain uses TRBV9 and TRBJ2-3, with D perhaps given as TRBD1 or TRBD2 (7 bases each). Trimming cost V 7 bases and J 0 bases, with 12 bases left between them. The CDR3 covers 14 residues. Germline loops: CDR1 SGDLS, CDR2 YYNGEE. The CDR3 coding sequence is TGTGCCAGCGGGAGGGGACAGAGCACAGATACGCAGTATTTT. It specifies CASGRGQSTDTQYF. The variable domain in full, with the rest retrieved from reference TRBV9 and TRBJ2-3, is DSGVTQTPKHLITATGQRVTLRCSPRSGDLSVYWYQQSLDQGLQFLIQYYNGEERAKGNILERFSAQQFPDLHSELNLSSLELGDSALYFCASGRGQSTDTQYFGPGTRLTVL.

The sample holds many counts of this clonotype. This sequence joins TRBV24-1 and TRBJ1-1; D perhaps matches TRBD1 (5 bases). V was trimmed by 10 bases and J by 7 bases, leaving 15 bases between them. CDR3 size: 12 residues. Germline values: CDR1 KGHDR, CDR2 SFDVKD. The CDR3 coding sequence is TGTGCCACAAGTATTAGGGGCGGTGAAGCTTTCTTT. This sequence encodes CATSIRGGEAFF.

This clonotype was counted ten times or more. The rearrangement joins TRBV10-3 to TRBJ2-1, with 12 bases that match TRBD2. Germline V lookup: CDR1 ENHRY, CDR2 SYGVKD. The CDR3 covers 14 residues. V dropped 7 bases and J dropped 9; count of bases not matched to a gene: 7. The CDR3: CAITRASGRGEQFF. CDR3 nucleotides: TGTGCCATCACTCGGGCTAGCGGGAGGGGTGAGCAGTTCTTC.

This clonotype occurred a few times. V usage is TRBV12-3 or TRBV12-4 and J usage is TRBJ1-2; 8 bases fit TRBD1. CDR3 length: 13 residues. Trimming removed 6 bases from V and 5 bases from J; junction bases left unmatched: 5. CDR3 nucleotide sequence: TGTGCCAGCAGCCGGGACAGGCAATATGGCTACACCTTC. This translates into CASSRDRQYGYTF.

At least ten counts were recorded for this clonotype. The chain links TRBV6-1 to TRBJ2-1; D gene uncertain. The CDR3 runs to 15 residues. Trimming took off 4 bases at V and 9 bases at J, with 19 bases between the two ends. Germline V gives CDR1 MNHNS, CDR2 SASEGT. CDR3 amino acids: CASSAQSPYISEQFF. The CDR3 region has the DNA TGTGCCAGCAGTGCCCAATCACCATACATCAGTGAGCAGTTCTTC.

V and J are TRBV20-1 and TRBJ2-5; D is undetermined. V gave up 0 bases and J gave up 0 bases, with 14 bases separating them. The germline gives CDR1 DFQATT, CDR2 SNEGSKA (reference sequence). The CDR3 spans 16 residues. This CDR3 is CSAREGSGRHQETQYF. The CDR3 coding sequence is TGCAGTGCTAGAGAAGGATCCGGCAGGCACCAAGAGACCCAGTACTTC.

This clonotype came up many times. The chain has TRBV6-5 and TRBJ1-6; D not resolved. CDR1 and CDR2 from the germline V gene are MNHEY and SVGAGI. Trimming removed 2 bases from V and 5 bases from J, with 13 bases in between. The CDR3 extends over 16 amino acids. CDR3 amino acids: CASSYGGPTDNSPLHF. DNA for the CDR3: TGTGCCAGCAGTTACGGAGGGCCCACAGATAATTCACCCCTCCACTTT.

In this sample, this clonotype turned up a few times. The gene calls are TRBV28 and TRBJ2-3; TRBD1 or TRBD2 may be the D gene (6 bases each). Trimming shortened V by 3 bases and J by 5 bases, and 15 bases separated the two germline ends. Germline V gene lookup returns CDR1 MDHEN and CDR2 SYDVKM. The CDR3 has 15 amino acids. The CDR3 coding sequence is TGTGCCAGCAGTTTCGGGGGCCTAAAAATAGATACGCAGTATTTT. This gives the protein CASSFGGLKIDTQYF.